This record looks at one T cell receptor (beta chain) sequence and its context. The V gene's germline CDR1 is MNHEY and CDR2 SVGAGI. The trim removed 4 bases at V and 6 bases at J, leaving 4 bases unmatched. The length of the CDR3 is 13 residues. The sample is drawn from a study of blood T cell repertoires in COVID-19. At the level of the study: Specimens from acute and convalescent COVID-19 originated in the United States, Italy and Spain. T cells, B-cell-depleted T cells, or PBMCs supplied cDNA or gDNA.

Authors' processing steps: Quantification of nucleated cells was approximated via reference gene primer amplification. Libraries were prepared by immunoSEQ multiplex PCR; TCRdb keeps only in-frame clonotypes and omits some of them. V and J calls and clone size are given by that table; D and trimming were obtained from the DNA. The top ten clones hold approximately 9% of a sample with over 200,000 clones, about 86% of them seen once. V is TRBV6-5 and J is TRBJ2-5; TRBD1 agrees at 8 bases. The sequence was obtained from a man aged 35 to 55 with active or convalescent COVID-19. The specimen sequenced was peripheral blood. CDR3 loop: CASSSGTGQTQYF. DNA of the CDR3: TGTGCCAGCAGTTCCGGGACAGGACAGACCCAGTACTTC.